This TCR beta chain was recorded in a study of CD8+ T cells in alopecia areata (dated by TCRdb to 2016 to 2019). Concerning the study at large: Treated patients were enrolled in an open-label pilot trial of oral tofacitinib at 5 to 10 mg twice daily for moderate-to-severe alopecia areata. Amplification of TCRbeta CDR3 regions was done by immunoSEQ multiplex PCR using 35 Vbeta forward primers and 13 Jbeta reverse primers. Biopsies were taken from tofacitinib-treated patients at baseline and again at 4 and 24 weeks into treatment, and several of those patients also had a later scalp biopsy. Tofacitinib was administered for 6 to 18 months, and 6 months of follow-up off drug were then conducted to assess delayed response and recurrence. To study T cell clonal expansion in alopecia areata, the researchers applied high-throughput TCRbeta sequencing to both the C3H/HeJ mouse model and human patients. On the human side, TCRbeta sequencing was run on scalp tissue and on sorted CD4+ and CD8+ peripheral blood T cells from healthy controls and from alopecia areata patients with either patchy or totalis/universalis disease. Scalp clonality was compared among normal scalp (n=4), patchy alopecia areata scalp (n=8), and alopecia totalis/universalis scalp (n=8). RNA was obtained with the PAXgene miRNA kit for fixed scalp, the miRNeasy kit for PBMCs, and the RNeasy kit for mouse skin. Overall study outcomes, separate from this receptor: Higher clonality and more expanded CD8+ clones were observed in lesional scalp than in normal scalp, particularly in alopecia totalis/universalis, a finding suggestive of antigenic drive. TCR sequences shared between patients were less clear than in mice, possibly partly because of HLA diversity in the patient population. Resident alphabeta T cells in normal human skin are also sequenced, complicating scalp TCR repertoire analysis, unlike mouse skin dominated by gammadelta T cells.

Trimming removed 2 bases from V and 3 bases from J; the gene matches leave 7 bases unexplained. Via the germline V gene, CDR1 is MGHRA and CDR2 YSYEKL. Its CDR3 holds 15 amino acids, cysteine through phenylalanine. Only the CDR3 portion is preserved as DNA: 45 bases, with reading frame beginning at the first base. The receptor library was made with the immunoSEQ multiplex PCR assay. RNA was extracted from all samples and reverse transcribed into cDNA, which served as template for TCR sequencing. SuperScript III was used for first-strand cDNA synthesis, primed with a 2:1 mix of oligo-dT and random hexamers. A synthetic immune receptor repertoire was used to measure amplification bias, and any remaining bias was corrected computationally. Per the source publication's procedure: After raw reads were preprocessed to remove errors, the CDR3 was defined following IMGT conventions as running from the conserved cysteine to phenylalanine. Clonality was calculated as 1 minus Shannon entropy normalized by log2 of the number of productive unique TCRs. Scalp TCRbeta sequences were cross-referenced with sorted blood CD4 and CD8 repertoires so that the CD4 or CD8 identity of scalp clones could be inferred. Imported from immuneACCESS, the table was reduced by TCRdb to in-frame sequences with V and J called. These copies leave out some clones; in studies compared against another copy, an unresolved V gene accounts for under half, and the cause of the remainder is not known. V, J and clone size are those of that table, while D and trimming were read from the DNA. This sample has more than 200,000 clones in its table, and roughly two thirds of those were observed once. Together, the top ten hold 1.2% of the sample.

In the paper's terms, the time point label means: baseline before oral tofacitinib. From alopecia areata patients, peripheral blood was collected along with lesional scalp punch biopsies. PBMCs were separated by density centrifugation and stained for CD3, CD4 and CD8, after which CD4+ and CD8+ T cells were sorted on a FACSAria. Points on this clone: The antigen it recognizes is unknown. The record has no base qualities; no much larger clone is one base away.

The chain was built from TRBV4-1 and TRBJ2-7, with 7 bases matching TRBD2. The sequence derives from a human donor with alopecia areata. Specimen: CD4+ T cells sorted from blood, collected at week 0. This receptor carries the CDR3 CASSQPAAGSYEQYF. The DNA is TGCGCCAGCAGCCAACCTGCAGCGGGGAGCTACGAGCAGTACTTC.